A single sample is the source of the 24 T cell receptor beta chains below, sequenced in a study of cytomegalovirus exposure and HLA in healthy donors. TCRdb's table, derived via immunoSEQ multiplex PCR, lists solely in-frame clones and lacks some. This table holds some 240,000 clones, 75% to 90% found once. Sample: PBMCs. Receptor source: a woman aged 25 to 39 in good health and CMV-seropositive.

The chain recombines TRBV7-2 with TRBJ1-1; TRBD1 might be the D (5 bases). The CDR3 loop spans 14 amino acids. V lost 5 bases and J 5 bases, leaving 15 bases between the germline ends. The germline V gene has CDR1 SGHTA and CDR2 FQGNSA. In DNA form, the CDR3 reads TGTGCCAGCAGCCTCAGGGCCGGAGGGACTGAAGCTTTCTTT. Translation: CASSLRAGGTEAFF.

The sample holds one count of this clone. The chain is built from TRBV14 and TRBJ2-7; 14 bases fit TRBD2. V lost 4 bases and J lost 4; bases outside the gene matches: 3. Germline V gene lookup returns CDR1 SGHDN and CDR2 FVKESK. The CDR3 has 15 residues. The CDR3 nucleotides are TGTGCCAGCAGCCCGGGACTAGCGGGAGTGTACGAGCAGTACTTC. Translating it yields CASSPGLAGVYEQYF.

The chain combines TRBV6-5 with TRBJ1-2; D unclear. Germline V CDR1 and CDR2: MNHEY, SVGAGI. V was cut by 0 bases and J by 7 bases, with 12 bases left in between. The CDR3 length is 14 residues. In nucleotides, the CDR3 is TGTGCCAGCAGTTACTCGGACTCGGCGGGTGGCTACACCTTC. It specifies CASSYSDSAGGYTF.

This chain links TRBV28 with TRBJ2-1; no clear D gene. This CDR3 is built from 14 residues. Germline values: CDR1 MDHEN, CDR2 SYDVKM. The ends were cut back, 6 bases at V and 8 bases at J, with 17 bases in the middle. The chain's CDR3 is CASSLSPVPYEQFF. As DNA, the CDR3 is TGTGCCAGCAGCCTAAGCCCTGTCCCCTATGAGCAGTTCTTC. The variable domain in full, completed from reference TRBV28 and TRBJ2-1, reads DVKVTQSSRYLVKRTGEKVFLECVQDMDHENMFWYRQDPGLGLRLIYFSYDVKMKEKGDIPEGYSVSREKKERFSLILESASTNQTSMYLCASSLSPVPYEQFFGPGTRLTVL.

The chain is built from TRBV12-5 and TRBJ1-5, with D tentatively TRBD1 (5 bases). This CDR3 region has 14 residues. V lost 3 bases, J lost 7 bases, and 13 bases lay in between. The germline gives CDR1 LGHNT, CDR2 FRNRAP. The CDR3 loop reads CASGFLGGRQPQHF. CDR3 sequence (DNA): TGTGCTAGTGGTTTTCTCGGGGGAAGGCAGCCCCAGCATTTT.

The chain joins TRBV5-1 to TRBJ1-2; no definite D call. The V gene's germline CDR1 is SGHRS and CDR2 YFSETQ. V lost 0 bases and J lost 4, with 13 bases in between. CDR3 length equals 15 residues. The chain's CDR3 is CASSLGASSFYGYTF. Written as DNA, the CDR3 is TGCGCCAGCAGCTTGGGTGCCAGTTCCTTCTATGGCTACACCTTC.

The rearrangement uses TRBV7-9 and TRBJ2-1; the D is unclear. Germline V CDR1 and CDR2: SEHNR, FQNEAQ (reference sequence). The CDR3 runs to 13 residues. Trimming shortened V by 3 bases and J by 8 bases, and 11 bases separated the two germline ends. The CDR3 is CASSFRFADEQFF. The CDR3, as DNA: TGTGCCAGCAGCTTTCGCTTCGCGGATGAGCAGTTCTTC.

CDR3 in amino acids: CASSGPDRETGELFF. The CDR3 DNA sequence: TGTGCCAGCAGCGGGCCAGACAGGGAGACCGGGGAGCTGTTTTTT. V usage is TRBV4-2 and J usage is TRBJ2-2; 7 nucleotides agree with TRBD1. CDR1 and CDR2 from the germline V gene are LGHNA and YNFKEQ. Trimming at V came to 5 bases and at J to 5 bases, leaving 8 bases not matched to a gene. CDR3 length: 15 amino acids.

This clone was detected once. The rearrangement links TRBV19 to TRBJ2-7; maybe TRBD2 (5 bases). With 5 bases removed from V and 4 bases from J, the gap between germline ends came to 15 bases. The V gene's germline CDR1 is LNHDA and CDR2 SQIVND (reference sequence). This CDR3 is built from 14 residues. The CDR3 region is CASSPDGLLYEQYF. The DNA of the CDR3 is TGTGCCAGTAGTCCCGACGGACTGTTGTACGAGCAGTACTTC.

The CDR3 spells CASSLVTSGRRETQYF. The CDR3 bases are TGTGCCAGCAGTTTGGTTACTAGCGGGAGGAGGGAGACCCAGTACTTC. The chain is built from TRBV27 and TRBJ2-5; 12 nucleotides agree with TRBD2. With V trimmed by 3 bases and J by 5 bases, 7 bases remained unmatched. The CDR3 loop spans 16 amino acids. Germline V gives CDR1 MNHEY, CDR2 SMNVEV (reference sequence).

About this clone: Other DNA sequences of this sample code for an identical CDR3. The V call is TRBV5-1, the J call TRBJ1-4, with a tentative D call TRBD1 (6 bases). From germline, CDR1 is SGHRS and CDR2 YFSETQ. V was cut by 0 bases and J by 8 bases, with 11 bases left in between. The CDR3 is 14 residues long. The CDR3 sequence: CASSLEGGAEKLFF. The CDR3 nucleotides are TGCGCCAGCAGCTTGGAAGGGGGGGCGGAAAAACTGTTTTTT.

CDR3 loop: CAGTSGNRNEQFF. The CDR3 DNA reads TGTGCCGGGACTAGCGGAAACAGAAATGAGCAGTTCTTC. The V call is TRBV30, the J call TRBJ2-1; 11 bases align to TRBD2. The CDR3 extends over 13 amino acids. Germline assignment: CDR1 GTSNPN and CDR2 SVGIG (reference sequence). J lost 7 bases, V lost 8 bases, and 7 bases had no gene match.

The J gene is TRBJ2-7, the V gene TRBV7-9, with D possibly being TRBD2 (6 bases). CDR3 length equals 18 residues. V shed 5 bases and J shed 2 bases, with 25 bases lying between them. The germline CDR1 and CDR2 sequences are SEHNR and FQNEAQ (reference sequence). The CDR3 bases are TGTGCCAGCAGCGCTATCGGGGGTAGGGAGAGCGGAACCTACGAGCAGTACTTC. Its protein is CASSAIGGRESGTYEQYF.

This chain connects TRBV7-3 to TRBJ2-5; TRBD1 agrees at 8 bases. With V trimmed by 3 bases and J by 4 bases, 1 base remained unmatched. The CDR3 is 13 residues long. Germline loops: CDR1 SGHTA, CDR2 FQGTGA. CDR3 sequence reads: CASSFDRGETQYF. The CDR3 nucleotides are TGTGCCAGCAGCTTCGACAGGGGAGAGACCCAGTACTTC.

The J gene is TRBJ2-7, the V gene TRBV5-1; D call uncertain. The CDR3 length is 14 residues. Germline V lookup: CDR1 SGHRS, CDR2 YFSETQ. Trimming removed 0 bases at V and 2 bases at J, with 9 bases between. CDR3 amino acids: CASSLETATYEQYF. The CDR3 DNA reads as TGCGCCAGCAGCTTGGAAACTGCAACCTACGAGCAGTACTTC.

The V gene is TRBV5-4, the J gene TRBJ1-1; 10 bases are a match to TRBD1. This CDR3 comprises 14 residues. The junction had 0 bases not matched to a gene; V was cut back by 3 bases and J by 1 base. Germline CDR1 reads SGHNT; CDR2 reads YYREEE (reference sequence). The CDR3 bases are TGTGCCAGCAGCTGGACAGGGGGGAACACTGAAGCTTTCTTT. Translation gives CASSWTGGNTEAFF.

The rearrangement links TRBV28 to TRBJ1-1; unclear D gene. Looked up from germline, CDR1 is MDHEN and CDR2 is SYDVKM. The CDR3 has 15 amino acids. Between the trimmed V and J ends, which lost 1 base and 1 base, there was a span of 10 bases. In DNA form, the CDR3 reads TGTGCCAGCAGTTTATCCCCCTTGGCGAACACTGAAGCTTTCTTT. Protein sequence: CASSLSPLANTEAFF.

The V gene is TRBV18, the J gene TRBJ2-7, with 7 bases identical to TRBD2. The V gene's germline CDR1 is KGHSH and CDR2 LQKENI. V lost 3 bases and J lost 6; bases outside the gene matches: 8. This CDR3 contains 14 residues. This chain's CDR3 is CASSPYPGLSEQYF. CDR3 bases: TGTGCCAGCTCACCTTATCCGGGACTATCCGAGCAGTACTTC.

This clone was seen a single time. The gene calls are TRBV5-1 and TRBJ2-3, with 12 bases fitting TRBD2. The ends lost 1 base at V and 5 bases at J; junction bases unmatched: 5. This CDR3 has 16 residues. Germline V lookup: CDR1 SGHRS, CDR2 YFSETQ. The CDR3 spells CASSLPSGRALDTQYF. CDR3 in DNA: TGCGCCAGCAGCTTGCCTAGCGGGAGGGCATTAGATACGCAGTATTTT.

The chain links TRBV7-3 to TRBJ2-1; 8 positions agree with TRBD2. Germline-derived CDR1 and CDR2 are SGHTA and FQGTGA. The J segment lost 9 bases and the V segment lost 4 bases, leaving 2 bases of the junction unmatched. This CDR3 region has 12 residues. The CDR3 region is CASSSGGTEQFF. The CDR3 DNA reads TGTGCCAGCAGCTCGGGAGGGACTGAGCAGTTCTTC.

The rearrangement joins TRBV27 to TRBJ1-1; possible D gene TRBD1, 5 bases. Germline V gene lookup returns CDR1 MNHEY and CDR2 SMNVEV (reference sequence). The V end lost 1 base, the J end lost 4 bases, and 7 bases lay between the germline ends. The CDR3 has 13 amino acids. The CDR3 sequence: CASSLFRGTEAFF. The DNA for the CDR3 is TGTGCCAGCAGTTTATTTAGGGGCACTGAAGCTTTCTTT.

CDR3 region: CALGQGRTYEQYF. The CDR3 region has the DNA TGTGCCCTGGGCCAGGGGCGCACCTACGAGCAGTACTTC. The chain links TRBV28 to TRBJ2-7, with D tentatively TRBD1 (6 bases). The CDR3 consists of 13 residues. Per germline, CDR1 MDHEN and CDR2 SYDVKM. The V end lost 11 bases, the J end lost 2 bases, and 16 bases lay between the germline ends.

Of note for this clone: The sample holds other DNA sequences that translate to the same CDR3. The rearrangement joins TRBV5-1 to TRBJ2-2; D remains unclear. The CDR3 is 12 residues long. CDR1 and CDR2 from the germline V gene are SGHRS and YFSETQ. V was clipped by 4 bases and J by 2 bases, with 3 bases between them. The CDR3 here is CASSLNTGELFF. CDR3 sequence (DNA): TGCGCCAGCAGCCTCAACACCGGGGAGCTGTTTTTT.

This chain uses TRBV29-1 with TRBJ1-1; 7 nucleotides agree with TRBD1. The CDR3 is 14 amino acids. The V segment lost 7 bases and the J segment 1 base; nucleotides outside the gene matches: 9. Looked up from germline, CDR1 is SQVTM and CDR2 is ANQGSEA. CDR3 amino acids: CSGRRQGANTEAFF. CDR3 nucleotides: TGCAGCGGGCGCCGACAGGGCGCGAACACTGAAGCTTTCTTT.